This T cell receptor (beta chain) is drawn from a study of response to subunit inactivated influenza vaccine. This clonotype was detected ten times or more. In TCRdb, the RT-PCR reads were re-called with MiXCR into one record per CDR3 protein. The sample comprises hundreds of thousands of distinct CDR3 sequences, about 11% of which are singletons, and 11% rests with the top ten. The length of the CDR3 is 14 residues. The V end was cut by 10 bases, the J end by 3 bases, with 18 bases between. The germline CDR1 and CDR2 sequences are SEHNR and FQNEAQ (reference sequence). These data are also associated with another study on T cells expressing NK-cell markers. From that paper: TCR beta cDNA was made by 5'RACE template switching with UMIs. Out of eight donors sequenced, seven tested HCMV-seropositive and the remaining one seronegative.

Sequenced material: PBMCs from blood, taken on the day of vaccination. This clonotype was sampled from a man aged 45-65 years who received an inactivated influenza vaccine. The V call is TRBV7-9, the J call TRBJ1-2, with D perhaps TRBD1 (6 bases). In nucleotides, the CDR3 is TGTGCCACTACGGGGACACAAGAGGACTATGGCTACACCTTC. It codes for CATTGTQEDYGYTF.